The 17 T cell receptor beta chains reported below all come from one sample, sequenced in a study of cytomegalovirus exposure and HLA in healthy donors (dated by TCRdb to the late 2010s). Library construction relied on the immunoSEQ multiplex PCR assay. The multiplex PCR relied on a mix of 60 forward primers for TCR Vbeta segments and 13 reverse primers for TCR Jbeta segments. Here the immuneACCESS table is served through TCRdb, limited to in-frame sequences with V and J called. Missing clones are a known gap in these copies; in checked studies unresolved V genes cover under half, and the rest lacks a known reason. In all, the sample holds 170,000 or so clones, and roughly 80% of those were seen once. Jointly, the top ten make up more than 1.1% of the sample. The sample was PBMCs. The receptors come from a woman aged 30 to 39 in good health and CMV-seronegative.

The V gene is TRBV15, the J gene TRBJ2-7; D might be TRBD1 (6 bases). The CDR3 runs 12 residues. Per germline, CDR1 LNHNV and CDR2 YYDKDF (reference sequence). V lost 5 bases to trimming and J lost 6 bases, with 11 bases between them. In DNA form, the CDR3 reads TGTGCCACCAGCGAACAGGGTAGCGAGCAGTACTTC. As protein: CATSEQGSEQYF.

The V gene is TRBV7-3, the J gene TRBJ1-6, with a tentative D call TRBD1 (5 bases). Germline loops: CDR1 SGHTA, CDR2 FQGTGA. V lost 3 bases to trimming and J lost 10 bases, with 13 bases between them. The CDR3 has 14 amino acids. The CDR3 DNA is TGTGCCAGCAGCTTTGGGCAGGGAAGCTCACCCCTCCACTTT. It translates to CASSFGQGSSPLHF.

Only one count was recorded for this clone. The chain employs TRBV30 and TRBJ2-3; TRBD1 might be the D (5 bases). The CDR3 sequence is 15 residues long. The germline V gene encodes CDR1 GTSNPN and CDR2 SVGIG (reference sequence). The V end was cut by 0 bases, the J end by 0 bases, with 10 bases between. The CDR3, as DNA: TGTGCCTGGAGTGTCGACAGCAAAAGCACAGATACGCAGTATTTT. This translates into CAWSVDSKSTDTQYF.

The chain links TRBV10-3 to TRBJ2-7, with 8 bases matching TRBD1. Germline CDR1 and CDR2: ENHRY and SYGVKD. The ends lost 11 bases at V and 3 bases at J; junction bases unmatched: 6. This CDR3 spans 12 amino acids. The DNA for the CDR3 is TGTGCCGTGGCTGGACAGGGCTACGAGCAGTACTTC. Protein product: CAVAGQGYEQYF.

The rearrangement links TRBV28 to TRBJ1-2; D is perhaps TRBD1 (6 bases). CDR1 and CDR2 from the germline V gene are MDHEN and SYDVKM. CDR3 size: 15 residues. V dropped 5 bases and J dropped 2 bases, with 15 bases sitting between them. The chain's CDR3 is CASSPPGGINYGYTF. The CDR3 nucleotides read TGTGCCAGCAGTCCTCCGGGGGGCATCAACTATGGCTACACCTTC.

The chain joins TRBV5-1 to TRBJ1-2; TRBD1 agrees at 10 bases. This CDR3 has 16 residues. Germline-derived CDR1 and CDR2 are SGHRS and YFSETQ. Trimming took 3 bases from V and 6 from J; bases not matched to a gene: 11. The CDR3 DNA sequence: TGCGCCAGCAGCTGGGGACAGGGGATATTAAGGGATGGCTACACCTTC. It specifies CASSWGQGILRDGYTF.

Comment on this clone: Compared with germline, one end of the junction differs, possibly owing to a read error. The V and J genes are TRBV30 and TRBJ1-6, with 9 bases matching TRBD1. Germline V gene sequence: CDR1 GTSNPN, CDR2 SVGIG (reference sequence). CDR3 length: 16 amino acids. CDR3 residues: CAWSGPTGGINSPLHF. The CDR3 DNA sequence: TGTGCCTGGAGCGGCCCGACAGGGGGAATTAATTCACCCCTCCACTTC. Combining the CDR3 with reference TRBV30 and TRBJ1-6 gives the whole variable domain SQTIHQWPATLVQPVGSPLSLECTVEGTSNPNLYWYRQAAGRGLQLLFYSVGIGQISSEVPQNLSASRPQDRQFILSSKKLLLSDSGFYLCAWSGPTGGINSPLHFGNGTRLTVT.

The CDR3 here is CASSSGTGVEKLFF. CDR3 sequence (DNA): TGCGCCAGCAGTTCCGGGACAGGGGTTGAAAAACTGTTTTTT. The V call is TRBV5-1, the J call TRBJ1-4; the match to TRBD1 covers 10 bases. Losses at the gene ends were 5 bases for V and 7 bases for J; bases not matched to a gene: 5. The CDR3 sequence is 14 residues long. Germline V gives CDR1 SGHRS, CDR2 YFSETQ.

The CDR3 coding sequence is TGTGCCAGCAGCTTTCCAGGGGACTACAATGAGCAGTTCTTC. It encodes CASSFPGDYNEQFF. This sequence joins TRBV7-9 and TRBJ2-1, with a possible D match to TRBD1 (6 bases). Germline lookup yields CDR1 SEHNR and CDR2 FQNEAQ (reference sequence). V lost 3 bases to trimming and J lost 3 bases, with 9 bases between them. This CDR3 comprises 14 residues.

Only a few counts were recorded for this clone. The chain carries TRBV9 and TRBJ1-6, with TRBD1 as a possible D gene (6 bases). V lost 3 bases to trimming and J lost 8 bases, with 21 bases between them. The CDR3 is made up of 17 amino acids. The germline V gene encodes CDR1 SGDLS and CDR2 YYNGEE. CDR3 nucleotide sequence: TGTGCCAGCAGCGGAGGGGGTGGGGGAACGGGTTATTCACCCCTCCACTTT. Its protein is CASSGGGGGTGYSPLHF.

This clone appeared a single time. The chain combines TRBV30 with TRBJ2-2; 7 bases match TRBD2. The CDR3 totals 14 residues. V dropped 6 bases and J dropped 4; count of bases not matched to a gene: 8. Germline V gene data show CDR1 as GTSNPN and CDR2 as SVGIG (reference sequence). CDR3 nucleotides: TGTGCCTGCCTCGGACTAGTCGGCACCGGGGAGCTGTTTTTT. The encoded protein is CACLGLVGTGELFF.

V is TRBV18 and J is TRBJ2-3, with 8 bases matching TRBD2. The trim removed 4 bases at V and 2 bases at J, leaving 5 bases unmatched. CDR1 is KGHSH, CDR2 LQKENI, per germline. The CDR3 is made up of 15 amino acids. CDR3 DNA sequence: TGTGCCAGCTCACAAGCGGGGGAGACCACAGATACGCAGTATTTT. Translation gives CASSQAGETTDTQYF.

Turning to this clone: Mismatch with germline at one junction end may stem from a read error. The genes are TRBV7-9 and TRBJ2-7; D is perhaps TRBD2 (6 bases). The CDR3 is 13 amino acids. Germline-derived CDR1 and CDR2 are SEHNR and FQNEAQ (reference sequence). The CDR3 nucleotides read TGTTCCAGCAGCTTAGCGGAGGACTACGAGCAGTACTTC. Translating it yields CSSSLAEDYEQYF.

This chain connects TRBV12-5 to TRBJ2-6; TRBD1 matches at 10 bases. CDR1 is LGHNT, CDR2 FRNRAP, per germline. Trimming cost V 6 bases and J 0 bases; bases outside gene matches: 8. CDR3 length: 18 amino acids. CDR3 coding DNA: TGTGCTAGTGGCAGGGACAGGGGAGTCGTCTCTGGGGCCAACGTCCTGACTTTC. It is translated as CASGRDRGVVSGANVLTF.

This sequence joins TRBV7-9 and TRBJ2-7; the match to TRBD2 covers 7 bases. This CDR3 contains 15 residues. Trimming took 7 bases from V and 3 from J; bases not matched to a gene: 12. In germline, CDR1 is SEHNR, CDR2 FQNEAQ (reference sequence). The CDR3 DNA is TGTGCCAGCACCGCTGGGGCCGGGGAGGGCTACGAGCAGTACTTC. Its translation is CASTAGAGEGYEQYF.

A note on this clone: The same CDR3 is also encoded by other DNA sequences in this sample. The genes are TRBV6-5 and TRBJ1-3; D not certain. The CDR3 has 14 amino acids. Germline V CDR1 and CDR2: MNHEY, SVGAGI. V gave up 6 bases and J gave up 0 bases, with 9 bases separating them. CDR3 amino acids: CASSPTHSGNTIYF. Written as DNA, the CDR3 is TGTGCCAGCAGCCCCACACACTCTGGAAACACCATATATTTT.

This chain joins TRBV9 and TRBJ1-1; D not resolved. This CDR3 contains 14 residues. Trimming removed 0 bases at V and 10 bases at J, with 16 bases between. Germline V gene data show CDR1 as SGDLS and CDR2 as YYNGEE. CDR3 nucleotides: TGTGCCAGCAGCGTAGGGATTGGGGAGGATGGAGCTTTCTTT. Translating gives CASSVGIGEDGAFF.